This T cell receptor (beta chain) was captured by sequencing in a study of T cell responses to AZD1222 COVID-19 vaccine. The trim removed 7 bases at V and 4 bases at J, leaving 16 bases unmatched. The germline V gene has CDR1 SNHLY and CDR2 FYNNEI. The CDR3 loop spans 16 amino acids. Generated by immunoSEQ multiplex PCR, the TCRdb table keeps only in-frame clones and is missing some. The table lists about 76,000 clones, approximately 90% of them singletons. About this clone: The antigen is unknown.

General study results and limits: Unmutated variant regions reportedly attract nearly half of all spike-specific TCRs.

The V gene is TRBV2, the J gene TRBJ2-7; 7 bases align to TRBD2. Sequenced material: peripheral blood, taken on day 0 of AZD1222 vaccination. This receptor was taken from an adult in good health. DNA for the CDR3: TGTGCCAGCATTTTCCCTAGACTAGCCGACCCATACGAGCAGTACGTC. Protein product: CASIFPRLADPYEQYV.